A single sample is the source of the 13 T cell receptor beta chains below, sequenced in a study of blood T cell repertoires in COVID-19. TCRdb keeps only in-frame clones here, not all; method: immunoSEQ multiplex PCR. The sample has 65,000 to 90,000 clones, 80% to 85% seen once. Sequencing input: peripheral blood. The receptors were sampled from a human donor in a cohort sampled during active COVID-19.

The chain carries TRBV7-8 and TRBJ1-1; maybe TRBD1 (5 bases). V was clipped by 5 bases and J by 5 bases, with 18 bases between them. The CDR3 consists of 15 residues. Germline assignment: CDR1 SGHVS and CDR2 FQNEAQ. In nucleotides, the CDR3 is TGTGCCAGCAGCCTAGTACGGGGGAGGAGGACTGAAGCTTTCTTT. This encodes CASSLVRGRRTEAFF. Looking up the rest from reference TRBV7-8 and TRBJ1-1 gives the full variable domain: GAGVSQSPRYKVAKRGQDVALRCDPISGHVSLFWYQQALGQGPEFLTYFQNEAQLDKSGLPSDRFFAERPEGSVSTLKIQRTQQEDSAVYLCASSLVRGRRTEAFFGQGTRLTVV.

V and J are TRBV11-3 and TRBJ2-5, with D maybe TRBD1 (5 bases). The CDR3 has 14 residues. V shed 6 bases and J shed 5 bases, with 16 bases lying between them. Germline V lookup: CDR1 SGHNT, CDR2 YENEEA. The CDR3 is CASRPDSPEETQYF. Written as DNA, the CDR3 is TGTGCCAGCAGACCAGACAGTCCGGAGGAGACCCAGTACTTC.

J is TRBJ1-4 and V is TRBV5-1; D is perhaps TRBD1 (6 bases). The CDR3 has 14 amino acids. V was trimmed by 2 bases and J by 4 bases, leaving 9 bases between them. Germline V gene sequence: CDR1 SGHRS, CDR2 YFSETQ. The CDR3 DNA is TGCGCCAGCAGCTTACAGGGAGTTAATGAAAAACTGTTTTTT. Translation: CASSLQGVNEKLFF.

V usage is TRBV10-3 and J usage is TRBJ2-1; TRBD2 matches 13 bases. This CDR3 has 13 residues. J gave up 6 bases and V 10 bases, and 3 bases lay outside the gene matches. CDR1 ENHRY and CDR2 SYGVKD come from the germline V gene. CDR3 nucleotides: TGTGCCACCGGGACTAGCGGGGTCAATGAGCAGTTCTTC. Translation gives CATGTSGVNEQFF.

This chain joins TRBV3-1 (or the pseudogene TRBV3-2) and TRBJ1-1; D possibly corresponds to TRBD1 (6 bases). The germline V and J ends were trimmed by 1 base and 14 bases, with 17 bases remaining between them. Germline CDR1 reads LGHDT; CDR2 reads YNNKEL (reference sequence). This CDR3 has 13 amino acids. This CDR3 is CASSQVTGQKGFF. The DNA for the CDR3 is TGTGCCAGCAGCCAAGTAACAGGGCAAAAAGGATTCTTT.

J is TRBJ1-1 and V is TRBV5-1; 9 nucleotides agree with TRBD1. Germline V gives CDR1 SGHRS, CDR2 YFSETQ. The CDR3 length is 15 residues. Germline trimming cut 5 bases from V and 7 bases from J; bases unmatched to any gene: 12. This CDR3 reads CASRQGAQVVGEAFF. CDR3 coding DNA: TGCGCCAGCAGACAGGGGGCGCAGGTTGTGGGTGAAGCTTTCTTT.

This chain joins TRBV5-1 and TRBJ2-3; the match to TRBD1 covers 8 bases. CDR3 size: 16 residues. V shed 3 bases and J 1 base; nucleotides not matched to a gene: 7. In germline, CDR1 is SGHRS, CDR2 YFSETQ. The chain's CDR3 is CASSSLQGAGTDTQYF. CDR3 in DNA: TGCGCCAGCAGCTCTCTCCAGGGGGCAGGCACAGATACGCAGTATTTT.

CDR3 sequence: CASSQASRTYEQYF. DNA of the CDR3: TGCGCCAGCAGCCAAGCGTCCAGGACCTACGAGCAGTACTTC. This rearrangement joins TRBV4-3 to TRBJ2-7; unclear D gene. V lost 1 base, J lost 2 bases, and 9 bases lay in between. The CDR3 is 14 residues long. Per the germline V gene, CDR1 is LGHNA and CDR2 is YSLEER.

The DNA of the CDR3 is TGTGCCAGCAGCTCCCGAGGGGGTAGTGAACTCCACTTT. This encodes CASSSRGGSELHF. The J gene is TRBJ1-6, the V gene TRBV6-2 or TRBV6-3, with D perhaps matching TRBD1 (6 bases). Trimming took 6 bases from V and 16 from J, leaving 19 bases between them. Germline CDR1 MNHEY, CDR2 SVGEGT. The CDR3 consists of 13 residues.

This chain uses TRBV14 with TRBJ2-7, with a tentative D call TRBD2 (6 bases). CDR3 length: 15 amino acids. CDR1 and CDR2 (germline): SGHDN, FVKESK. V was trimmed by 4 bases and J by 6 bases, leaving 19 bases between them. This CDR3 reads CASSLFGTSRGEQYF. CDR3 in DNA: TGTGCCAGCAGCCTTTTTGGGACTTCTAGGGGCGAGCAGTACTTC.

V usage is TRBV5-5 and J usage is TRBJ1-5, with D possibly matching TRBD1 (5 bases). There are 15 residues in the CDR3. V was trimmed by 4 bases and J by 7 bases, leaving 18 bases between them. CDR1 SGHKS and CDR2 YYEKEE come from the germline V gene (reference sequence). The CDR3 sequence: CASSPGRTMGQPQHF. The CDR3 DNA reads as TGTGCCAGCAGCCCGGGACGGACTATGGGGCAGCCCCAGCATTTT.

This clone was seen only once. This chain links TRBV28 with TRBJ1-2; 7 bases align to TRBD1. The germline V gene has CDR1 MDHEN and CDR2 SYDVKM. The V gene end was trimmed by 6 bases and the J gene end by 8 bases; junction bases not matched to a gene: 12. The CDR3 covers 14 residues. CDR3 nucleotide sequence: TGTGCCAGCAGAATTGGGGGACAGCCACACGGCTACACCTTC. Protein product: CASRIGGQPHGYTF.

The rearrangement links TRBV12-3 or TRBV12-4 to TRBJ2-7; no clear D gene. The CDR3 covers 11 residues. V lost 6 bases, J lost 2 bases, and 5 bases lay in between. CDR3 amino acids: CASSPAYEQYF. Here the CDR3 DNA reads TGTGCCAGCAGCCCTGCCTACGAGCAGTACTTC.